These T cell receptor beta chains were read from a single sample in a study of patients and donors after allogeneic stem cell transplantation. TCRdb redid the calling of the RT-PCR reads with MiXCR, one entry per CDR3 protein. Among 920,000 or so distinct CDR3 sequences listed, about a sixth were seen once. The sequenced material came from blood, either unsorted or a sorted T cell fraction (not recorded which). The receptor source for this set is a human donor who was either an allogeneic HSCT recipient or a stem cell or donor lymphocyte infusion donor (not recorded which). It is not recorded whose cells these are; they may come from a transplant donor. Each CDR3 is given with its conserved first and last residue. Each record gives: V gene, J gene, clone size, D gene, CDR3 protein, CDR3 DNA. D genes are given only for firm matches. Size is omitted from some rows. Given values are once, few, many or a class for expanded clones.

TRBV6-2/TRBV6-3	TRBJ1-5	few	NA	CASSSLSGLRNQPQHF	TGTGCCAGCAGTTCGTTGTCTGGGCTCCGCAATCAGCCCCAGCATTTT
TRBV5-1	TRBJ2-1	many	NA	CASSLRTGNNEQFF	TGCGCCAGCAGCTTAAGGACTGGAAACAATGAGCAGTTCTTC
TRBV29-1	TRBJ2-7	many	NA	CSVLKGPGEQYF	TGCAGCGTTCTAAAGGGTCCGGGAGAGCAGTACTTC
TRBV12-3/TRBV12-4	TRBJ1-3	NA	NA	CASSGAHFKNTIYF	TGTGCCAGCAGTGGGGCACACTTCAAGAACACCATATATTTT
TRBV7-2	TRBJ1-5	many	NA	CASSLAGGEPQHF	TGTGCCAGCAGCTTAGCTGGGGGGGAGCCCCAGCATTTT
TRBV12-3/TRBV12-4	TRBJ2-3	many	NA	CASSLYSGPSSTDTQYF	TGTGCCAGCAGTTTATATTCGGGGCCCTCTAGCACAGATACGCAGTATTTT
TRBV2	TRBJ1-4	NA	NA	CASKDGATNEKLFF	TGTGCCAGCAAGGACGGTGCAACTAATGAAAAACTGTTTTTT
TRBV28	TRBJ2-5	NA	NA	CASSGPDRIETQYF	TGTGCCAGCAGTGGCCCCGACCGGATAGAGACCCAGTACTTC
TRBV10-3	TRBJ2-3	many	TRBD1	CAISHRGQDTQYF	TGTGCCATCAGCCACAGGGGGCAAGATACGCAGTATTTT
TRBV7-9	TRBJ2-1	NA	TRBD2	CASSSIKRTSVYNEQFF	TGTGCCAGCAGCTCGATAAAGCGGACTAGCGTTTACAATGAGCAGTTCTTC
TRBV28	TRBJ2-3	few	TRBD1	CASGQGKYF	TGTGCCAGTGGACAGGGAAAGTATTTT
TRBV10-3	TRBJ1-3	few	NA	CAIREDYSGNTIYF	TGTGCCATCAGGGAAGACTACTCTGGAAACACCATATATTTT
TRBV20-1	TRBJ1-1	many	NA	CSASFEYTEAFF	TGCAGTGCTAGTTTTGAGTACACTGAAGCTTTCTTT